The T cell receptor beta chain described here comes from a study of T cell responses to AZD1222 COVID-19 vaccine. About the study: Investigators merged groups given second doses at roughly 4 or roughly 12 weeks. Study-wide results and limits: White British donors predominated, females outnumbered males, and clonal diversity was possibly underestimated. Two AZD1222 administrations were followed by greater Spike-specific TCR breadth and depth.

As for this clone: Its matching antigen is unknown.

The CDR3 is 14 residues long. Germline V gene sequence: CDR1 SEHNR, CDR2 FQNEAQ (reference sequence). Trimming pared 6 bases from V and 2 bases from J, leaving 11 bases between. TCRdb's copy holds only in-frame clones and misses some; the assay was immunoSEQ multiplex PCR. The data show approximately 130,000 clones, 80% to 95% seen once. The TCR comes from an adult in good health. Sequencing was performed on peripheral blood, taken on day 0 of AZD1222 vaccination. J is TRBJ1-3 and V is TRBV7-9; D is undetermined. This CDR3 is CASSLNDAGNTIYF. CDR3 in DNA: TGTGCCAGCAGTTTAAACGATGCTGGAAACACCATATATTTT.